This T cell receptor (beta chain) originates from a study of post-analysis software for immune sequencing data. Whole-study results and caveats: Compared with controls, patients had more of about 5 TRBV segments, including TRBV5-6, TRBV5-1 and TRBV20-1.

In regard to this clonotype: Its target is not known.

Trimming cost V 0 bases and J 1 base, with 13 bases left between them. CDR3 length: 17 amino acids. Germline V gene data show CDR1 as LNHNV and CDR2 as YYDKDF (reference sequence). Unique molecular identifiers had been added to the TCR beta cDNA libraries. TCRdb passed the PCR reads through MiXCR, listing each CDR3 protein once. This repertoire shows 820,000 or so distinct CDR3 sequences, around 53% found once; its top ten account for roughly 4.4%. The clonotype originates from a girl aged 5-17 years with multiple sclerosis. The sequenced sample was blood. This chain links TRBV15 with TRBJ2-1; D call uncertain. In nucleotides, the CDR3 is TGTGCCACCAGCAGAGATATGGGTCTAAAGTCCTACAATGAGCAGTTCTTC. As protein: CATSRDMGLKSYNEQFF.